The 23 T cell receptor beta chains below come from one sample, sequenced in a study of technical replicates of blood from a few donors. Method: immunoSEQ multiplex PCR; TCRdb's copy keeps in-frame clones and lacks some. The sample records around 50,000 clones, roughly 92% being singletons. Source material: PBMCs. The origin of the receptors is a human donor in good health. Some clones in this sample may be carry-over from other donors' samples.

The chain is built from TRBV21-1 and TRBJ1-2. TRBV21-1 is a listed pseudogene. The CDR3 runs to 14 residues. The DNA for the CDR3 is TGTGCCAGCAGCAAAATTCTAGGTTCCTATGGCTACACCTTC. Translating gives CASSKILGSYGYTF.

The genes are TRBV4-1 and TRBJ2-2, with D perhaps TRBD1 (6 bases). V lost 1 base, J lost 1 base, and 16 bases lay in between. The CDR3 extends over 18 amino acids. The germline CDR1 and CDR2 sequences are MGHRA and YSYEKL. The CDR3 DNA sequence: TGCGCCAGCAGCCAAGTTGTCGCCGGGACACTGAACACCGGGGAGCTGTTTTTT. It is translated as CASSQVVAGTLNTGELFF.

V and J are TRBV4-3 and TRBJ1-1; 8 nucleotides agree with TRBD1. Germline V CDR1 and CDR2: LGHNA, YSLEER. CDR3 size: 16 residues. J was trimmed by 2 bases and V by 1 base; bases with no gene match: 6. This CDR3 reads CASSQVVRGLNTEAFF. The CDR3 DNA is TGCGCCAGCAGCCAAGTAGTCAGGGGGCTTAACACTGAAGCTTTCTTT.

This clone was detected only once. The chain links TRBV5-1 to TRBJ2-3; 7 bases are shared with TRBD1. This CDR3 contains 17 residues. Germline loops: CDR1 SGHRS, CDR2 YFSETQ. Losses at the gene ends were 0 bases for V and 2 bases for J; bases not matched to a gene: 9. The DNA for the CDR3 is TGCGCCAGCAGCTTGGCAGTGGGACAGAGCTACACAGATACGCAGTATTTT. Translation: CASSLAVGQSYTDTQYF.

The chain carries TRBV27 and TRBJ2-5; D may be TRBD1 (5 bases). Trimming left V 5 bases short and J 7 bases short, with 17 bases between. This CDR3 comprises 14 residues. Germline V gives CDR1 MNHEY, CDR2 SMNVEV (reference sequence). CDR3 sequence reads: CASSLTLGQATQYF. In nucleotides, the CDR3 is TGTGCCAGCAGTCTAACACTGGGGCAGGCGACCCAGTACTTC.

V and J are TRBV30 and TRBJ2-7, with 12 positions matching TRBD1. CDR3 length: 13 amino acids. J lost 6 bases, V lost 5 bases, and 5 bases had no gene match. CDR1 and CDR2 (germline): GTSNPN, SVGIG (reference sequence). CDR3: CAWGGQGAFEQYF. DNA for the CDR3: TGTGCCTGGGGGGGACAGGGGGCATTCGAGCAGTACTTC.

The V call is TRBV7-8, the J call TRBJ1-6, with a possible D match to TRBD1 (5 bases). The CDR3 has 17 residues. Between the trimmed V and J ends, which lost 5 bases and 7 bases, there was a span of 21 bases. Germline values: CDR1 SGHVS, CDR2 FQNEAQ. CDR3 residues: CASSQVGGGSSNSPLHF. The CDR3 region has the DNA TGTGCCAGCAGCCAAGTGGGGGGTGGGTCCTCGAATTCACCCCTCCACTTT.

This clone is a singleton in its sample. The CDR3 DNA follows: TGTGCCAGCAGTGAAGGTTCGAGCAATCAGCCCCAGCATTTT. This translates into CASSEGSSNQPQHF. J is TRBJ1-5 and V is TRBV2; D is ambiguous. The CDR3 loop spans 14 amino acids. The germline gives CDR1 SNHLY, CDR2 FYNNEI. V lost 1 base and J lost 1, with 5 bases in between. Drawing the rest from reference TRBV2 and TRBJ1-5, the complete variable domain is EPEVTQTPSHQVTQMGQEVILRCVPISNHLYFYWYRQILGQKVEFLVSFYNNEISEKSEIFDDQFSVERPDGSNFTLKIRSTKLEDSAMYFCASSEGSSNQPQHFGDGTRLSIL.

CDR3 region: CASSRRMTDTQYF. The CDR3 DNA reads TGTGCCAGCAGCCGGAGAATGACAGATACGCAGTATTTT. The rearrangement uses TRBV5-6 and TRBJ2-3; the D is unclear. Germline V lookup: CDR1 SGHDT, CDR2 YYEEEE. V lost 4 bases, J lost 3 bases, and 9 bases lay in between. The CDR3 covers 13 residues.

The rearrangement joins TRBV30 to TRBJ1-2; 8 bases align to TRBD1. The CDR3 has 13 amino acids. J was trimmed by 8 bases and V by 5 bases; bases with no gene match: 10. CDR1 and CDR2 from the germline V gene are GTSNPN and SVGIG (reference sequence). CDR3 DNA sequence: TGTGCCTGGGACAGGGGAGAGTCGAAGGGCTACACCTTC. Amino acid sequence: CAWDRGESKGYTF.

This chain connects TRBV19 to TRBJ1-1, with 10 bases aligning to TRBD1. V was pared by 5 bases and J by 4 bases, with 4 bases of the junction left unmatched. The CDR3 is 14 residues long. CDR1 LNHDA and CDR2 SQIVND come from the germline V gene (reference sequence). Written as DNA, the CDR3 is TGTGCCAGTAGTGACAGGGGGCGCGCCACTGAAGCTTTCTTT. It is translated as CASSDRGRATEAFF.

The chain carries TRBV6-5 and TRBJ2-7, with TRBD2 matching 8 bases. The CDR3 extends over 14 amino acids. V gave up 7 bases and J gave up 0 bases; unmatched junction bases: 5. Germline-derived CDR1 and CDR2 are MNHEY and SVGAGI. CDR3 sequence: CASNRRGVSYEQYF. CDR3 DNA: TGTGCCAGCAACCGGCGGGGGGTCTCCTACGAGCAGTACTTC.

The rearrangement joins TRBV7-2 to TRBJ1-1, with a possible D match to TRBD1 (5 bases). Trimming stripped 1 base from V and 4 bases from J, with 13 bases between. The CDR3 spans 15 residues. The V gene's germline CDR1 is SGHTA and CDR2 FQGNSA. The CDR3 nucleotides read TGTGCCAGCAGCTTAGGGCAGGGCTTCGGCACTGAAGCTTTCTTT. Translating gives CASSLGQGFGTEAFF.

The rearrangement links TRBV19 to TRBJ2-1, with a weak D call TRBD1 (8 bases). Germline CDR1 LNHDA, CDR2 SQIVND (reference sequence). The CDR3 contains 14 residues. With 2 bases removed from V and 9 bases from J, the gap between germline ends came to 14 bases. The CDR3 sequence: CASSIQAGTGEQFF. CDR3 in DNA: TGTGCCAGTAGTATACAAGCGGGGACAGGTGAGCAGTTCTTC.

This clone was observed a few times. V and J are TRBV5-1 and TRBJ2-2; D possibly corresponds to TRBD1 (6 bases). The CDR3 length is 17 residues. The ends were cut back, 0 bases at V and 3 bases at J, with 15 bases in the middle. CDR1 is SGHRS and CDR2 is YFSETQ in the germline V gene. CDR3 bases: TGCGCCAGCAGCTTGGAAGTCTCAGGGGCTCACACCGGGGAGCTGTTTTTT. Translated, it gives CASSLEVSGAHTGELFF.

The gene calls are TRBV6-1 and TRBJ2-7; TRBD1 agrees at 8 bases. This CDR3 is 16 amino acids long. Trimming took 2 bases from V and 1 from J; bases not matched to a gene: 7. Germline-derived CDR1 and CDR2 are MNHNS and SASEGT. The CDR3, as DNA: TGTGCCAGCAGTGAATGGACAGGGTACTCGTCCTACGAGCAGTACTTC. Its translation: CASSEWTGYSSYEQYF.

This chain joins TRBV28 and TRBJ2-1; no definite D call. The CDR3 is 11 amino acids. Trimming took off 7 bases at V and 4 bases at J, with 5 bases between the two ends. Germline assignment: CDR1 MDHEN and CDR2 SYDVKM. CDR3 amino acids: CASTLYNEQFF. CDR3 bases: TGTGCCAGCACCCTGTACAATGAGCAGTTCTTC.

V usage is TRBV7-2 and J usage is TRBJ2-2; 9 bases agree with TRBD2. V dropped 1 base and J dropped 5; count of bases not matched to a gene: 2. Per the germline V gene, CDR1 is SGHTA and CDR2 is FQGNSA. The CDR3 covers 15 residues. CDR3 in DNA: TGTGCCAGCAGCTTAGTCCTAGCGGGAACCGGGGAGCTGTTTTTT. Its translation is CASSLVLAGTGELFF.

This sequence joins TRBV9 and TRBJ2-6; 9 bases align to TRBD2. This CDR3 region has 19 residues. Trimming at V came to 0 bases and at J to 0 bases, leaving 7 bases not matched to a gene. In germline, CDR1 is SGDLS, CDR2 YYNGEE. DNA of the CDR3: TGTGCCAGCAGCGTAGCCAGCGGGAGGCCAGGCTCTGGGGCCAACGTCCTGACTTTC. This sequence encodes CASSVASGRPGSGANVLTF.

The chain is built from TRBV4-2 and TRBJ1-1; a possible D gene is TRBD1 (6 bases). CDR1 is LGHNA, CDR2 YNFKEQ, per germline. V was pared by 0 bases and J by 5 bases, with 16 bases between. The CDR3 spans 16 residues. CDR3 loop: CASSQDEGRGLTEAFF. CDR3 coding DNA: TGTGCCAGCAGCCAAGATGAGGGCAGGGGATTAACTGAAGCTTTCTTT.

This chain uses TRBV11-2 with TRBJ2-1; D is perhaps TRBD2 (6 bases). This CDR3 is 15 amino acids long. Germline CDR1 is SGHAT and CDR2 is FQNNGV. V gave up 0 bases and J gave up 2 bases, with 8 bases separating them. CDR3 sequence reads: CASSLDPSAYNEQFF. In DNA form, the CDR3 reads TGTGCCAGCAGCTTAGATCCTAGCGCCTACAATGAGCAGTTCTTC.

The chain joins TRBV10-3 to TRBJ2-1; 7 nucleotides line up with TRBD2. CDR1 is ENHRY and CDR2 is SYGVKD in the germline V gene. J was trimmed by 5 bases and V by 4 bases; bases with no gene match: 5. This CDR3 contains 14 residues. The DNA for the CDR3 is TGTGCCATCAGTGCCAGCGGGGATAACAATGAGCAGTTCTTC. Residues: CAISASGDNNEQFF.

The V gene is TRBV6-5, the J gene TRBJ2-5; TRBD2 aligns across 7 bases. V was clipped by 6 bases and J by 5 bases; unmatched bases: 6. Germline V gene sequence: CDR1 MNHEY, CDR2 SVGAGI. This CDR3 spans 13 amino acids. The CDR3 DNA follows: TGTGCCAGCAGCTGGGGAGGGCAGGAGACCCAGTACTTC. Translation: CASSWGGQETQYF.